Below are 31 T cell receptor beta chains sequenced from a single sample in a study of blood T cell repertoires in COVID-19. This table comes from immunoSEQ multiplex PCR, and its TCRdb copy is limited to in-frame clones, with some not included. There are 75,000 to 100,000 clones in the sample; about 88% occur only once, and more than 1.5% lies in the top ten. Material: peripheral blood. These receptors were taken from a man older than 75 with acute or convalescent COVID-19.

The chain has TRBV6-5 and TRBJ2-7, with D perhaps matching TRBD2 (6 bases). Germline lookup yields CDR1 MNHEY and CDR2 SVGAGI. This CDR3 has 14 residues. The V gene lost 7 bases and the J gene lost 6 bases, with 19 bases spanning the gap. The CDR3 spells CASTEAGKVSEQYF. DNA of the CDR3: TGTGCCAGCACCGAGGCGGGAAAGGTCTCCGAGCAGTACTTC.

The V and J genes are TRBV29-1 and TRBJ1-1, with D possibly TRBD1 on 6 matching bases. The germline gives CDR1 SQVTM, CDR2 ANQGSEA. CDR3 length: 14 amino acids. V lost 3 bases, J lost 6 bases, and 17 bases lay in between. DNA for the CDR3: TGCAGCGTTGATCGAGCAGGGGCGGGAGCTGAAGCTTTCTTT. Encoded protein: CSVDRAGAGAEAFF.

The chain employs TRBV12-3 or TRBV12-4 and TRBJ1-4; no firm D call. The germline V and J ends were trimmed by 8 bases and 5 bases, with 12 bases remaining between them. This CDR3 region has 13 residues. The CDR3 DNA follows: TGTGCCAGCTCGACTGAACTCAATGAAAAACTGTTTTTT. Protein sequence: CASSTELNEKLFF.

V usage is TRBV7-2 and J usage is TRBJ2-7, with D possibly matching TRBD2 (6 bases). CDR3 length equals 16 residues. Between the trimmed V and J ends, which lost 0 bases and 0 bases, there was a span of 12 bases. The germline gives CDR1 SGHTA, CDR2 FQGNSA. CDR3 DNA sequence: TGTGCCAGCAGCTTAGCAAGCGGGCTGAGCTCCTACGAGCAGTACTTC. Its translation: CASSLASGLSSYEQYF.

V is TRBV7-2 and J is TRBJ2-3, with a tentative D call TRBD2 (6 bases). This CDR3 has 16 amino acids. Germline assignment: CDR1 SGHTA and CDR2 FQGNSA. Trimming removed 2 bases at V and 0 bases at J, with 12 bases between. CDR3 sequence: CASSLNGGVSTDTQYF. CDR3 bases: TGTGCCAGCAGCTTAAACGGGGGAGTGAGCACAGATACGCAGTATTTT. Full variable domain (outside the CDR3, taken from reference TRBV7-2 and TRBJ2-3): GAGVSQSPSNKVTEKGKDVELRCDPISGHTALYWYRQSLGQGLEFLIYFQGNSAPDKSGLPSDRFSAERTGGSVSTLTIQRTQQEDSAVYLCASSLNGGVSTDTQYFGPGTRLTVL.

As DNA, the CDR3 is TGTGCCAGTAGTAGACTGACTCTAAGCTCCTACAATGAGCAGTTCTTC. It codes for CASSRLTLSSYNEQFF. V is TRBV19 and J is TRBJ2-1; no definite D call. Per germline, CDR1 LNHDA and CDR2 SQIVND (reference sequence). The CDR3 sequence is 16 residues long. Trimming took 4 bases from V and 0 from J, leaving 13 bases between them.

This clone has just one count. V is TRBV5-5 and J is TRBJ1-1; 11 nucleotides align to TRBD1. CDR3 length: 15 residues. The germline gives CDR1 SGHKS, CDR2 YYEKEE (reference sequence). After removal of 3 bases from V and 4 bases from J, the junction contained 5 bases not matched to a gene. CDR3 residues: CASSWGTGGGTEAFF. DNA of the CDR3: TGTGCCAGCAGCTGGGGGACAGGGGGAGGCACTGAAGCTTTCTTT.

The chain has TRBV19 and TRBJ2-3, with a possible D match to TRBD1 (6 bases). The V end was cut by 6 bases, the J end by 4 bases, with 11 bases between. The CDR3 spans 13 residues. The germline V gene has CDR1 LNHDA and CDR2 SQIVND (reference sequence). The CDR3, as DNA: TGTGCCAGTAGCTACAGGGTGGCAGATACGCAGTATTTT. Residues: CASSYRVADTQYF. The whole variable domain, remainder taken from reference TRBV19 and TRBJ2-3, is DGGITQSPKYLFRKEGQNVTLSCEQNLNHDAMYWYRQDPGQGLRLIYYSQIVNDFQKGDIAEGYSVSREKKESFPLTVTSAQKNPTAFYLCASSYRVADTQYFGPGTRLTVL.

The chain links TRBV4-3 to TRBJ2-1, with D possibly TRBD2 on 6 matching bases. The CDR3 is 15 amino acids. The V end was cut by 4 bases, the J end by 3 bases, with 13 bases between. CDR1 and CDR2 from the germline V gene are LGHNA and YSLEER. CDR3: CASSLGIAVYNEQFF. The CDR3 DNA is TGCGCCAGCAGCCTGGGAATAGCGGTCTACAATGAGCAGTTCTTC.

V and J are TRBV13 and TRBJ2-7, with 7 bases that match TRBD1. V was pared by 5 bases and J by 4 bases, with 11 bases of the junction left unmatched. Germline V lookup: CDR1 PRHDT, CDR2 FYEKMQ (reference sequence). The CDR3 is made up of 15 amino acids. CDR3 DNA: TGTGCCAGCAGCCCCCCGGACAGGCGATCTTACGAGCAGTACTTC. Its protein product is CASSPPDRRSYEQYF. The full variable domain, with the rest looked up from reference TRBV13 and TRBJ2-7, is AAGVIQSPRHLIKEKRETATLKCYPIPRHDTVYWYQQGPGQDPQFLISFYEKMQSDKGSIPDRFSAQQFSDYHSELNMSSLELGDSALYFCASSPPDRRSYEQYFGPGTRLTVT.

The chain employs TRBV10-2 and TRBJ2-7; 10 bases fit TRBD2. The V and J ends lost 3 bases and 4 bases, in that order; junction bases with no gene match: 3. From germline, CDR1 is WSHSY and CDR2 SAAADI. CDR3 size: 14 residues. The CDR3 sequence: CASSELAGTYEQYF. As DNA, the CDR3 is TGCGCCAGCAGTGAACTAGCGGGAACATACGAGCAGTACTTC.

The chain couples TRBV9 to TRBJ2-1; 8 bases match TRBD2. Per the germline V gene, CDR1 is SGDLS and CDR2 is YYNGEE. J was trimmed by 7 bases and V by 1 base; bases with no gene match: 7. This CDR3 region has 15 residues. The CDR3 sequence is CASSVISSGINEQFF. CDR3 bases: TGTGCCAGCAGCGTAATTAGTAGCGGGATAAATGAGCAGTTCTTC.

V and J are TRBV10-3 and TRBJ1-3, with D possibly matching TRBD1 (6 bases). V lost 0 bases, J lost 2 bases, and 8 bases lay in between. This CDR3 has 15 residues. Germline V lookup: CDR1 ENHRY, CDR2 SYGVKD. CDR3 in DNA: TGTGCCATCAGTGAGTCCAGGGGAACTGGAAACACCATATATTTT. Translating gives CAISESRGTGNTIYF.

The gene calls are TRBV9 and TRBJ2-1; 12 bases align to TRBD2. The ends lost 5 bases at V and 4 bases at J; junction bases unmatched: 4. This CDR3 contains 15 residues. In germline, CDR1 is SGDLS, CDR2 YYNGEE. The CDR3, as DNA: TGTGCCAGCAGTCGGACTAGCGGGAATTACAATGAGCAGTTCTTC. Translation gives CASSRTSGNYNEQFF.

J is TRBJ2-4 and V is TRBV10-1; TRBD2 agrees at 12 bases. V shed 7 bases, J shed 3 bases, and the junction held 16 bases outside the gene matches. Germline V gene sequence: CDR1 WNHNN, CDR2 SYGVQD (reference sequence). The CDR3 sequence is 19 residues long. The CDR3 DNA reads TGCGCCAGCAATACCCCTCGACTAGCGGGAGAGAATGACAAAAACATTCAGTACTTC. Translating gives CASNTPRLAGENDKNIQYF.

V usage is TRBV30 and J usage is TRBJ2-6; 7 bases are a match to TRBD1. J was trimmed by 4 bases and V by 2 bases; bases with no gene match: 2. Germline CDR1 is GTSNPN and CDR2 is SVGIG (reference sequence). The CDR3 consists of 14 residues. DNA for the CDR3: TGTGCCTGGAGTACAGGGGAAGGGGCCAACGTCCTGACTTTC. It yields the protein CAWSTGEGANVLTF.

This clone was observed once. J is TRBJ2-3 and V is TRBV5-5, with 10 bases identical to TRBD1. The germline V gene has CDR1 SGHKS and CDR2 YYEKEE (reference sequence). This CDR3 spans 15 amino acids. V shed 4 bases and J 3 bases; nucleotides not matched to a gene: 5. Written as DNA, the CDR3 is TGTGCCAGCAGCCCGACAGGGGGCAGGACAGATACGCAGTATTTT. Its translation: CASSPTGGRTDTQYF.

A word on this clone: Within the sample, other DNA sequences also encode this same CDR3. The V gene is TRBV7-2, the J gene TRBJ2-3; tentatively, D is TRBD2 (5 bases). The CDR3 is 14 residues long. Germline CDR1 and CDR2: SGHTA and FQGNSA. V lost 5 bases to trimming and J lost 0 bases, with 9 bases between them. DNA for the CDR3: TGTGCCAGCAGCCCGGGAACTAGCACAGATACGCAGTATTTT. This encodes CASSPGTSTDTQYF.

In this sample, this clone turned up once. In DNA, the CDR3 is TGTGCCAGCAGTTCCCCGGACAGGGCTCATCGCTATGGCTACACCTTC. Its protein is CASSSPDRAHRYGYTF. V and J are TRBV6-5 and TRBJ1-2, with 8 bases that match TRBD1. Germline lookup yields CDR1 MNHEY and CDR2 SVGAGI. After removal of 4 bases from V and 4 bases from J, the junction contained 11 bases not matched to a gene. The CDR3 runs 16 residues.

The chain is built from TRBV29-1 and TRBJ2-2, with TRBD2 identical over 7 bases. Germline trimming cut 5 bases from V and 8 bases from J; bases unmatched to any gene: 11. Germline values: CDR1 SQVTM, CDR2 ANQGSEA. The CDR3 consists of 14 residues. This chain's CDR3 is CSVQEVRGSGELFF. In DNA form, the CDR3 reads TGCAGCGTTCAGGAAGTGCGCGGGAGTGGGGAGCTGTTTTTT.

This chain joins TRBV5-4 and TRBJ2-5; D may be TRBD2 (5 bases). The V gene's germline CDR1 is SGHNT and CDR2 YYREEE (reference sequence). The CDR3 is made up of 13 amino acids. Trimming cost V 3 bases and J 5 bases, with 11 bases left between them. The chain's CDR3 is CASSWLGGETQYF. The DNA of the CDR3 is TGTGCCAGCAGCTGGCTCGGCGGGGAGACCCAGTACTTC. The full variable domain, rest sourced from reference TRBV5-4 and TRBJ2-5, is ETGVTQSPTHLIKTRGQQVTLRCSSQSGHNTVSWYQQALGQGPQFIFQYYREEENGRGNFPPRFSGLQFPNYSSELNVNALELDDSALYLCASSWLGGETQYFGPGTRLLVL.

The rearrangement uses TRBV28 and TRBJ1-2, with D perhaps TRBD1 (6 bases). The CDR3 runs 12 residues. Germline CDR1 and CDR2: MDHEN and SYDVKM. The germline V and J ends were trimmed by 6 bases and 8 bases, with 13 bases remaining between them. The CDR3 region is CASRTGPGGYTF. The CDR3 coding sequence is TGTGCCAGCAGGACAGGCCCAGGGGGCTACACCTTC.

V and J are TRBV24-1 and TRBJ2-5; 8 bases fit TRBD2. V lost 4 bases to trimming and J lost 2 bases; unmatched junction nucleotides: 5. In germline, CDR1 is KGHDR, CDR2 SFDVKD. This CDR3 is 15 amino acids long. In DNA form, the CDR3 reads TGTGCCACCAGTGACAGGACTAGCTATCAAGAGACCCAGTACTTC. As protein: CATSDRTSYQETQYF.

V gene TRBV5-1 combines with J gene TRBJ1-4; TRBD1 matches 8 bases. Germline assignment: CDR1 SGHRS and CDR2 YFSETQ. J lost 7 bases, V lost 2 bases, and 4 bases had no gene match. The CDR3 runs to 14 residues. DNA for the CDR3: TGCGCCAGCAGCTTAACAGGGGGGCGTGAAAAACTGTTTTTT. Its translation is CASSLTGGREKLFF.

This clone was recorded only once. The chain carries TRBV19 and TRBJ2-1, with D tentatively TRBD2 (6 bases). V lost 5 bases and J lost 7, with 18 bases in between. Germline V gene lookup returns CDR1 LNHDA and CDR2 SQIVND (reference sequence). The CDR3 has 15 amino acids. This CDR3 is CASSGGRIKLNEQFF. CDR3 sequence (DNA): TGTGCCAGTAGTGGGGGGAGAATCAAACTTAATGAGCAGTTCTTC.

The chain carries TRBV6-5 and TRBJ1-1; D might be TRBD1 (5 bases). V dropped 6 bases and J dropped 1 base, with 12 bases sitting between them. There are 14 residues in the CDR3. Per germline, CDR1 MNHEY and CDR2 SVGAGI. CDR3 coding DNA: TGTGCCAGCAGGCAGGTGGGGGGGAACACTGAAGCTTTCTTT. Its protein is CASRQVGGNTEAFF.

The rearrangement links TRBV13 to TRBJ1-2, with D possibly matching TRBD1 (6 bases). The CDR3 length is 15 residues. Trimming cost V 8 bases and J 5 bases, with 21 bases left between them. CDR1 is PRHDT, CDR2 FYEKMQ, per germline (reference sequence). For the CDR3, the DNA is TGTGCCAGCTCTCCCTTCAGGGACATAGTATATGGCTACACCTTC. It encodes CASSPFRDIVYGYTF. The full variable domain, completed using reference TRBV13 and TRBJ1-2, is AAGVIQSPRHLIKEKRETATLKCYPIPRHDTVYWYQQGPGQDPQFLISFYEKMQSDKGSIPDRFSAQQFSDYHSELNMSSLELGDSALYFCASSPFRDIVYGYTFGSGTRLTVV.

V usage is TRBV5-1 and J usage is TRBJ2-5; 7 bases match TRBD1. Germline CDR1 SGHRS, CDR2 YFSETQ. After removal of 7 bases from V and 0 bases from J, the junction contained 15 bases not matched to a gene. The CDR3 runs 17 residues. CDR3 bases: TGCGCCAGCGGAGATCGGGACAGAAGGAAGAACCAAGAGACCCAGTACTTC. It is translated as CASGDRDRRKNQETQYF.

CDR3 nucleotide sequence: TGTGCCAGCAGCCCCCCACAGGGGGAGACCCAGTACTTC. Translating gives CASSPPQGETQYF. The gene calls are TRBV13 and TRBJ2-5; TRBD1 aligns across 7 bases. J gave up 5 bases and V 5 bases, and 5 bases lay outside the gene matches. CDR1 PRHDT and CDR2 FYEKMQ come from the germline V gene (reference sequence). The CDR3 covers 13 residues.

The CDR3 spells CASSQDEDSYNEQFF. DNA of the CDR3: TGCGCCAGCAGCCAAGACGAGGACTCCTACAATGAGCAGTTCTTC. The V call is TRBV4-3, the J call TRBJ2-1; D remains ambiguous. The CDR3 is made up of 15 amino acids. CDR1 is LGHNA and CDR2 is YSLEER in the germline V gene. V lost 0 bases and J 0 bases, leaving 6 bases between the germline ends.

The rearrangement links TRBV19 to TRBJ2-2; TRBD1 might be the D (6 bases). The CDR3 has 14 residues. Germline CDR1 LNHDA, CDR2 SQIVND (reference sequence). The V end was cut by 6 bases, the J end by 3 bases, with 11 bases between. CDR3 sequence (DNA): TGTGCCAGTAGGAGACAGGTTCACACCGGGGAGCTGTTTTTT. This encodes CASRRQVHTGELFF. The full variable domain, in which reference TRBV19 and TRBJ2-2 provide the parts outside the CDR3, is DGGITQSPKYLFRKEGQNVTLSCEQNLNHDAMYWYRQDPGQGLRLIYYSQIVNDFQKGDIAEGYSVSREKKESFPLTVTSAQKNPTAFYLCASRRQVHTGELFFGEGSRLTVL.